Included here is one T cell receptor beta chain sequence, with context. As yet, its antigen is unknown. Trimming shortened V by 0 bases and J by 7 bases, and 8 bases separated the two germline ends. The CDR3 runs 14 residues. Germline values: CDR1 SGDLS, CDR2 YYNGEE. These data come from a study of T cell responses to AZD1222 COVID-19 vaccine. Whole-study context: Pooling was applied to second doses at about 4 or about 12 weeks. Study results and caveats: Dominant CD4 TCR responses targeted spike regions 160-218 and 743-854. A rise in Spike-specific TCR breadth and depth followed two AZD1222 doses.

Data came from immunoSEQ multiplex PCR; TCRdb stores just in-frame clones and leaves some out. The sample includes 65,000 to 90,000 clones, approximately 90% of them seen just once. The chain is built from TRBV9 and TRBJ1-6, with D perhaps matching TRBD1 (5 bases). Sample: peripheral blood, taken on day 0 of AZD1222 vaccination. The receptor was isolated from an adult in good health. This CDR3 is CASSVGPGNSPLHF. DNA for the CDR3: TGTGCCAGCAGCGTAGGTCCAGGGAATTCACCCCTCCACTTT.